A single T cell receptor beta chain is shown here with its context. Germline CDR1 is SGHNT and CDR2 is YYREEE (reference sequence). V shed 0 bases and J shed 4 bases, with 10 bases lying between them. The CDR3 runs 14 residues. This sample is part of a study of blood T cell repertoires in COVID-19. Background on the study: Acute-phase and convalescent COVID-19 samples originated in the United States, Italy and Spain.

How the authors handled the data: Reference gene primer amplification gave estimated nucleated cell counts. Clones were read by immunoSEQ multiplex PCR, and TCRdb kept only the in-frame ones, dropping some. For V, J and clone size, that table is used; D and trimming come from the DNA. The profile covers under 300,000 clones, with 88% appearing a single time and roughly 2.5% taken by the ten largest. Allocation to cohorts depended on clinical history reported by the participants. Sequencing was carried out using PBMCs or T cells enriched from blood (not recorded which). The chain links TRBV5-4 to TRBJ1-1; D uncertain. This clonotype was obtained from a woman aged 40 to 55 with acute COVID-19. Here the CDR3 reads CASSLDPQPTEAFF. CDR3 DNA sequence: TGTGCCAGCAGCTTGGACCCACAACCCACTGAAGCTTTCTTT.